Following are 27 T cell receptor beta chains from one sample sequenced in a study of control samples from healthy donors and cancer patients. TCRdb's table, derived via immunoSEQ multiplex PCR, lists solely in-frame clones and lacks some. This sample carries tens of thousands of clones, around three quarters of them seen once, and the ten largest clones take approximately 22%. Sequencing was performed on PBMCs. The source is a man in his 60s with head and neck cancer.

This chain joins TRBV7-2 and TRBJ2-1, with D tentatively TRBD2 (6 bases). Trimming removed 0 bases from V and 7 bases from J, with 16 bases in between. This CDR3 comprises 16 residues. CDR1 and CDR2 from the germline V gene are SGHTA and FQGNSA. CDR3 loop: CASSLASGATWNEQFF. CDR3 DNA sequence: TGTGCCAGCAGCTTAGCTAGCGGAGCGACTTGGAATGAGCAGTTCTTC. The whole variable domain, filled in from reference TRBV7-2 and TRBJ2-1, reads GAGVSQSPSNKVTEKGKDVELRCDPISGHTALYWYRQSLGQGLEFLIYFQGNSAPDKSGLPSDRFSAERTGGSVSTLTIQRTQQEDSAVYLCASSLASGATWNEQFFGPGTRLTVL.

This clone occurred once. The chain is built from TRBV18 and TRBJ2-2, with 9 bases identical to TRBD1. Losses at the gene ends were 8 bases for V and 5 bases for J; bases not matched to a gene: 9. Per germline, CDR1 KGHSH and CDR2 LQKENI. The CDR3 totals 15 residues. For the CDR3, the DNA is TGTGCCAGCACCCAAGGACAGGGGTGGACCGGGGAGCTGTTTTTT. This codes for CASTQGQGWTGELFF.

The chain uses TRBV19 and TRBJ2-2, with D hard to call. From germline, CDR1 is LNHDA and CDR2 SQIVND (reference sequence). CDR3 length equals 14 residues. V lost 3 bases and J lost 4, with 9 bases in between. CDR3 nucleotide sequence: TGTGCCAGTAGTATCGAAAGGAGCACCGGGGAGCTGTTTTTT. This sequence encodes CASSIERSTGELFF. The full variable domain, its missing parts supplied by reference TRBV19 and TRBJ2-2, is DGGITQSPKYLFRKEGQNVTLSCEQNLNHDAMYWYRQDPGQGLRLIYYSQIVNDFQKGDIAEGYSVSREKKESFPLTVTSAQKNPTAFYLCASSIERSTGELFFGEGSRLTVL.

CDR3 DNA: TGTGCCAGCAGCCCCACCCAGAGAGCGCAGTATTTT. It codes for CASSPTQRAQYF. V and J are TRBV28 and TRBJ2-3; D uncertain. Trimming cost V 6 bases and J 10 bases, with 14 bases left between them. There are 12 residues in the CDR3. Germline-derived CDR1 and CDR2 are MDHEN and SYDVKM.

The J gene is TRBJ1-5, the V gene TRBV24-1; D remains unclear. The V end lost 3 bases, the J end lost 5 bases, and 13 bases lay between the germline ends. The germline V gene encodes CDR1 KGHDR and CDR2 SFDVKD. The CDR3 contains 15 residues. For the CDR3, the DNA is TGTGCCACCAGTGATCCCAACAGCTTCCATCAGCCCCAGCATTTT. The encoded protein is CATSDPNSFHQPQHF.

The chain links TRBV10-1 to TRBJ2-7; D uncertain. V lost 0 bases, J lost 1 base, and 13 bases lay in between. Germline CDR1 is WNHNN and CDR2 is SYGVQD (reference sequence). The CDR3 is 16 amino acids. The CDR3 bases are TGCGCCAGCAGTGAGTCGACCGGACCGACTTCCTACGAGCAGTACTTC. This codes for CASSESTGPTSYEQYF.

J is TRBJ2-1 and V is TRBV7-8, with a possible D match to TRBD1 (6 bases). The length of the CDR3 is 16 residues. V was cut by 1 base and J by 9 bases, with 19 bases left in between. Germline V CDR1 and CDR2: SGHVS, FQNEAQ. CDR3 sequence reads: CASSLVTGQKRGEQFF. CDR3 coding DNA: TGTGCCAGCAGCTTAGTGACCGGACAGAAGAGGGGTGAGCAGTTCTTC.

The gene calls are TRBV2 and TRBJ2-2; D is perhaps TRBD1 (5 bases). The CDR3 is made up of 14 amino acids. Germline assignment: CDR1 SNHLY and CDR2 FYNNEI. Trimming cost V 8 bases and J 6 bases, with 16 bases left between them. CDR3 residues: CASVRGSQAGELFF. The CDR3 DNA reads TGTGCCAGCGTTAGGGGTTCTCAGGCCGGGGAGCTGTTTTTT.

The rearrangement uses TRBV27 and TRBJ2-7; 12 positions agree with TRBD2. This CDR3 region has 17 residues. CDR1 and CDR2 (germline): MNHEY, SMNVEV (reference sequence). V trimming: 2 bases; J trimming: 6 bases; junction bases outside the gene matches: 11. In nucleotides, the CDR3 is TGTGCCAGCAGTTTAACCACTTCTAGCGGGAGGGCGGGCGAGCAGTACTTC. Translated, it gives CASSLTTSSGRAGEQYF.

This clone was observed a single time. This rearrangement joins TRBV27 to TRBJ2-4; D is ambiguous. CDR3 length equals 15 residues. Germline values: CDR1 MNHEY, CDR2 SMNVEV (reference sequence). The V end lost 5 bases, the J end lost 7 bases, and 18 bases lay between the germline ends. In nucleotides, the CDR3 is TGTGCCAGCAGTCCCAGGATTGGGATGGGGAACATTCAGTACTTC. Encoded protein: CASSPRIGMGNIQYF.

The genes are TRBV27 and TRBJ2-7; D is unresolved. The length of the CDR3 is 13 residues. Deletions cut 5 bases from V and 3 bases from J, with 11 bases between. Germline loops: CDR1 MNHEY, CDR2 SMNVEV (reference sequence). CDR3 in amino acids: CASSRPPDYEQYF. The CDR3 bases are TGTGCCAGCAGTCGCCCCCCAGACTACGAGCAGTACTTC.

The rearrangement uses TRBV18 and TRBJ2-2; possible D gene TRBD1, 6 bases. CDR1 is KGHSH, CDR2 LQKENI, per germline. CDR3 length: 17 amino acids. V lost 0 bases to trimming and J lost 3 bases, with 14 bases between them. CDR3 protein: CASSPPVGQTYTGELFF. The CDR3, as DNA: TGTGCCAGCTCACCACCCGTTGGACAGACCTACACCGGGGAGCTGTTTTTT.

The V call is TRBV19, the J call TRBJ2-1; possibly TRBD2 for D (6 bases). Germline CDR1 and CDR2: LNHDA and SQIVND (reference sequence). V was trimmed by 4 bases and J by 0 bases, leaving 10 bases between them. The CDR3 length is 15 residues. CDR3 sequence (DNA): TGTGCCAGTAGTAGACTAGTTAGCTCCTACAATGAGCAGTTCTTC. As protein: CASSRLVSSYNEQFF. Drawing the rest from reference TRBV19 and TRBJ2-1, the complete variable domain is DGGITQSPKYLFRKEGQNVTLSCEQNLNHDAMYWYRQDPGQGLRLIYYSQIVNDFQKGDIAEGYSVSREKKESFPLTVTSAQKNPTAFYLCASSRLVSSYNEQFFGPGTRLTVL.

The V gene is TRBV19, the J gene TRBJ1-6; D possibly corresponds to TRBD1 (5 bases). Per germline, CDR1 LNHDA and CDR2 SQIVND (reference sequence). Deletions cut 7 bases from V and 6 bases from J, with 13 bases between. CDR3 size: 14 residues. CDR3 in amino acids: CASNIRQINSPLHF. The CDR3 nucleotides are TGTGCCAGTAATATTCGACAGATTAATTCACCCCTCCACTTT.

This clone was detected once. The genes are TRBV5-1 and TRBJ2-7, with TRBD1 matching 7 bases. Trimming cost V 4 bases and J 0 bases; bases outside gene matches: 4. Germline values: CDR1 SGHRS, CDR2 YFSETQ. This CDR3 is built from 14 residues. The CDR3 protein is CASSIRQGSYEQYF. Written as DNA, the CDR3 is TGCGCCAGCAGCATCAGACAGGGCTCCTACGAGCAGTACTTC.

The V call is TRBV3-1 (or the pseudogene TRBV3-2), the J call TRBJ1-1; possibly TRBD1 for D (6 bases). Deletions cut 5 bases from V and 8 bases from J, with 27 bases between. Germline V gives CDR1 LGHDT, CDR2 YNNKEL (reference sequence). This CDR3 is built from 17 residues. The CDR3 protein is CASSLGVAGTLTSEAFF. In nucleotides, the CDR3 is TGTGCCAGCAGCTTAGGGGTCGCCGGGACACTGACTTCCGAAGCTTTCTTT.

V and J are TRBV28 and TRBJ2-7, with D unresolved. The CDR3 runs 13 residues. CDR1 is MDHEN, CDR2 SYDVKM, per germline. Deletions cut 3 bases from V and 4 bases from J, with 10 bases between. CDR3 bases: TGTGCCAGCAGTTTCCCGGGTCTATACGAGCAGTACTTC. Protein product: CASSFPGLYEQYF.

This clone has more than one count but fewer than ten. The chain has TRBV29-1 and TRBJ2-2; D gene unclear. V shed 4 bases and J shed 4 bases, with 1 base lying between them. The CDR3 is 10 amino acids. Per the germline V gene, CDR1 is SQVTM and CDR2 is ANQGSEA. The CDR3 DNA follows: TGCAGCGTTGGCACCGGGGAGCTGTTTTTT. Translation gives CSVGTGELFF.

This clone has a single count. V gene TRBV28 combines with J gene TRBJ2-7, with 7 positions matching TRBD2. Per germline, CDR1 MDHEN and CDR2 SYDVKM. The CDR3 contains 16 residues. After removal of 4 bases from V and 0 bases from J, the junction contained 9 bases not matched to a gene. This CDR3 is CASSSLSGGSSYEQYF. CDR3 in DNA: TGTGCCAGCAGTTCCCTTTCCGGGGGGAGCTCCTACGAGCAGTACTTC.

About this clone itself: This specimen includes other DNA sequences encoding the same CDR3. This rearrangement joins TRBV18 to TRBJ1-1; D gene unclear. The germline gives CDR1 KGHSH, CDR2 LQKENI. The CDR3 spans 14 residues. V was clipped by 3 bases and J by 1 base, with 9 bases between them. CDR3 sequence reads: CASSPITRNTEAFF. As DNA, the CDR3 is TGTGCCAGCTCACCGATCACCCGGAACACTGAAGCTTTCTTT.

DNA of the CDR3: TGTGCCAGCAGAGAGTCTGACTATGGCTACACCTTC. It is translated as CASRESDYGYTF. This sequence joins TRBV6-5 and TRBJ1-2; D gene ambiguous. The V end was cut by 6 bases, the J end by 3 bases, with 8 bases between. This CDR3 spans 12 amino acids. The germline V gene has CDR1 MNHEY and CDR2 SVGAGI.

The rearrangement joins TRBV2 to TRBJ1-2; TRBD1 might be the D (6 bases). CDR3 length: 14 amino acids. From germline, CDR1 is SNHLY and CDR2 FYNNEI. Trimming pared 6 bases from V and 8 bases from J, leaving 19 bases between. Here the CDR3 reads CASRMAGAEIGYTF. The CDR3, as DNA: TGTGCCAGCAGGATGGCGGGGGCTGAGATCGGCTACACCTTC.

The chain joins TRBV5-4 to TRBJ1-5; D uncertain. V was pared by 2 bases and J by 0 bases, with 9 bases between. The CDR3 consists of 15 residues. The germline CDR1 and CDR2 sequences are SGHNT and YYREEE (reference sequence). The CDR3 DNA follows: TGTGCCAGCAGCTTCGGGCCTAATAGCAATCAGCCCCAGCATTTT. As protein: CASSFGPNSNQPQHF.

The chain uses TRBV6-5 and TRBJ2-1; D is tentatively TRBD1 or TRBD2 (7 bases each). Germline loops: CDR1 MNHEY, CDR2 SVGAGI. The length of the CDR3 is 14 residues. With 8 bases removed from V and 8 bases from J, the gap between germline ends came to 19 bases. CDR3 coding DNA: TGTGCCAGCTCAGGGGGACTACCACCGGATGAGCAGTTCTTC. Residues: CASSGGLPPDEQFF.

The rearrangement joins TRBV7-3 to TRBJ2-5, with D possibly being TRBD1 or TRBD2 (5 bases each). V was cut by 4 bases and J by 5 bases, with 17 bases left in between. Germline assignment: CDR1 SGHTA and CDR2 FQGTGA. This CDR3 comprises 15 residues. CDR3 region: CASSSTRGVGETQYF. CDR3 nucleotide sequence: TGTGCCAGCAGCTCCACTAGGGGCGTTGGGGAGACCCAGTACTTC.

This clone has more than one count but fewer than ten. V gene TRBV6-1 combines with J gene TRBJ2-1; 16 bases map to TRBD2. CDR3 length: 17 residues. Per germline, CDR1 MNHNS and CDR2 SASEGT. The V and J ends lost 4 bases and 12 bases, in that order; junction bases with no gene match: 12. The CDR3 loop reads CASSAGTSGRAAMGQFF. The CDR3 bases are TGTGCCAGCAGTGCCGGGACTAGCGGGAGGGCAGCAATGGGGCAGTTCTTC.

J is TRBJ2-7 and V is TRBV6-6, with D uncertain. The germline CDR1 and CDR2 sequences are MNHNY and SVGAGI (reference sequence). CDR3 size: 11 residues. V was pared by 2 bases and J by 7 bases, with 6 bases between. Here the CDR3 reads CASSYQAEQYF. The DNA for the CDR3 is TGTGCCAGCAGTTACCAGGCGGAGCAGTACTTC.